One and the same sample provided the 10 T cell receptor beta chains below, sequenced in a study of blood T cells in healthy people across ages. The second PCR ran about 6 to 11 cycles with a sample-barcoded 5' primer and J-beta primers. Each CDR3 protein gets one entry after TCRdb re-called the 5' RACE reads with MiXCR. Of around 1.5 million distinct CDR3 sequences listed, 34% were seen once; the top ten hold 10% to 12%. Sequencing input: blood. Receptors were obtained from a woman in her 30s in good health.

This clonotype has only a few counts. The chain employs TRBV20-1 and TRBJ1-5; unclear D gene. V was pared by 2 bases and J by 5 bases, with 10 bases between. Germline lookup yields CDR1 DFQATT and CDR2 SNEGSKA (reference sequence). CDR3 length equals 13 residues. CDR3 residues: CSARRLEDQPQHF. Written as DNA, the CDR3 is TGCAGTGCTAGACGGCTGGAGGATCAGCCCCAGCATTTT.

The gene calls are TRBV27 and TRBJ1-2; D is ambiguous. In germline, CDR1 is MNHEY, CDR2 SMNVEV (reference sequence). Trimming stripped 4 bases from V and 0 bases from J, with 9 bases between. The CDR3 length is 14 residues. The CDR3 bases are TGTGCCAGCAGTTCTCGACCAGCTAACTATGGCTACACCTTC. This encodes CASSSRPANYGYTF.

There are a few counts of this clonotype. V and J are TRBV6-5 and TRBJ2-3, with unresolved D. Trimming pared 5 bases from V and 3 bases from J, leaving 12 bases between. Germline CDR1 and CDR2: MNHEY and SVGAGI. The CDR3 extends over 14 amino acids. CDR3 protein: CASSPLSRTDTQYF. The DNA of the CDR3 is TGTGCCAGCAGTCCCCTAAGTAGAACAGATACGCAGTATTTT.

A remark on this clonotype: A much larger clone lies one base from this, so it may be a read error. For the CDR3, the DNA is TGTGCCAGCAGCCGGACAGGGGCAGGGACCCAGTACTTC. It is translated as CASSRTGAGTQYF. The rearrangement links TRBV12-3 or TRBV12-4 to TRBJ2-5, with 9 positions matching TRBD1. The J segment lost 7 bases and the V segment lost 6 bases, leaving 6 bases of the junction unmatched. This CDR3 spans 13 amino acids.

The rearrangement links TRBV11-2 to TRBJ2-5; D unclear. This CDR3 spans 15 amino acids. The V end was cut by 4 bases, the J end by 0 bases, with 12 bases between. Germline values: CDR1 SGHAT, CDR2 FQNNGV. The CDR3 loop reads CASSSTTSYQETQYF. In nucleotides, the CDR3 is TGTGCCAGCAGCTCTACAACTTCGTACCAAGAGACCCAGTACTTC.

In regard to this clonotype: A clone one base away is much larger, so this may be a read error. This chain links TRBV27 with TRBJ2-3, with 11 bases identical to TRBD1. V lost 7 bases and J lost 10; bases outside the gene matches: 10. CDR1 is MNHEY, CDR2 SMNVEV, per germline (reference sequence). CDR3 length: 14 amino acids. For the CDR3, the DNA is TGTGCCAGCATCGGACAGGGGGCAAAGGATGCGCAGTATTTT. Translating it yields CASIGQGAKDAQYF.

This clonotype was counted between two and nine times. The chain combines TRBV2 with TRBJ2-7; D perhaps matches TRBD2 (6 bases). This CDR3 has 16 amino acids. Trimming left V 2 bases short and J 1 base short, with 15 bases between. Germline CDR1 and CDR2: SNHLY and FYNNEI. The CDR3 spells CASSESLGTSSYEQYF. The DNA for the CDR3 is TGTGCCAGCAGTGAAAGCCTAGGGACTTCGTCCTACGAGCAGTACTTC.

This chain joins TRBV7-9 and TRBJ1-1; D not resolved. V was clipped by 4 bases and J by 0 bases, with 12 bases between them. The CDR3 runs to 15 residues. CDR1 and CDR2 from the germline V gene are SEHNR and FQNEAQ (reference sequence). The CDR3: CASSSWGSMNTEAFF. The CDR3 bases are TGTGCCAGCAGCTCGTGGGGATCTATGAACACTGAAGCTTTCTTT. Drawing the rest from reference TRBV7-9 and TRBJ1-1, the complete variable domain is DTGVSQNPRHKITKRGQNVTFRCDPISEHNRLYWYRQTLGQGPEFLTYFQNEAQLEKSRLLSDRFSAERPKGSFSTLEIQRTEQGDSAMYLCASSSWGSMNTEAFFGQGTRLTVV.

V usage is TRBV4-1 and J usage is TRBJ1-4, with TRBD1 identical over 9 bases. Looked up from germline, CDR1 is MGHRA and CDR2 is YSYEKL. The ends lost 4 bases at V and 7 bases at J; junction bases unmatched: 10. This CDR3 spans 16 amino acids. CDR3 protein: CASSPRGDRATEKLFF. The CDR3 DNA sequence: TGCGCCAGCAGCCCGAGAGGGGACAGGGCGACTGAAAAACTGTTTTTT.

The V and J genes are TRBV20-1 and TRBJ2-5; TRBD2 agrees at 15 bases. The CDR3 runs 18 residues. Germline V gives CDR1 DFQATT, CDR2 SNEGSKA (reference sequence). V lost 5 bases and J lost 5; bases outside the gene matches: 15. The CDR3: CSAGGSWTSGRARETQYF. As DNA, the CDR3 is TGCAGTGCTGGTGGATCCTGGACTAGCGGGAGGGCCAGGGAGACCCAGTACTTC.